The 22 T cell receptor beta chains in this list originate from one sample, sequenced in a study of blood T cell repertoires in COVID-19. Generated by immunoSEQ multiplex PCR, the TCRdb table keeps only in-frame clones and is missing some. The data show around 310,000 clones, approximately 88% seen once. Sequencing was done on a sample of PBMCs or T cells enriched from blood (not recorded which). These receptors were collected from a man aged 30 to 45 who had recovered from COVID-19.

This chain uses TRBV4-1 with TRBJ1-4; TRBD1 matches 8 bases. In germline, CDR1 is MGHRA, CDR2 YSYEKL. The CDR3 length is 16 residues. V shed 1 base, J shed 0 bases, and the junction held 1 base outside the gene matches. The CDR3 bases are TGCGCCAGCAGCCAAGGACAGGGGACAACTAATGAAAAACTGTTTTTT. It yields the protein CASSQGQGTTNEKLFF.

The rearrangement uses TRBV23-1 and TRBJ2-2; no definite D call. TRBV23-1 is reported as an ORF; its role is uncertain. Trimming removed 0 bases from V and 1 base from J, with 15 bases in between. The CDR3 extends over 18 amino acids. The CDR3 nucleotides are TGCGCCAGCAGTCAATCCAAAAACTCTTTCCAGAACACCGGGGAGCTGTTTTTT. As protein: CASSQSKNSFQNTGELFF.

The chain links TRBV11-2 to TRBJ1-1; no clear D gene. There are 16 residues in the CDR3. Germline CDR1 is SGHAT and CDR2 is FQNNGV. V lost 2 bases and J lost 1, with 14 bases in between. CDR3 in DNA: TGTGCCAGCAGCTTATTCGGGGAACGGGAGAACACTGAAGCTTTCTTT. This sequence encodes CASSLFGERENTEAFF.

The V and J genes are TRBV5-6 and TRBJ1-5; TRBD1 aligns across 8 bases. Germline lookup yields CDR1 SGHDT and CDR2 YYEEEE. The V segment lost 1 base and the J segment 4 bases; nucleotides outside the gene matches: 7. The CDR3 covers 16 residues. The CDR3 here is CASSLRDRGPNQPQHF. CDR3 in DNA: TGTGCCAGCAGCTTGAGAGACAGGGGACCTAATCAGCCCCAGCATTTT.

The rearrangement links TRBV7-3 to TRBJ1-5, with D hard to call. Germline V gene sequence: CDR1 SGHTA, CDR2 FQGTGA. Trimming took off 2 bases at V and 3 bases at J, with 11 bases between the two ends. The CDR3 extends over 15 amino acids. In nucleotides, the CDR3 is TGTGCCAGCAGCTTATACCGGCAGGACAATCAGCCCCAGCATTTT. Translated: CASSLYRQDNQPQHF. The full variable domain, with the rest looked up from reference TRBV7-3 and TRBJ1-5, is GAGVSQTPSNKVTEKGKYVELRCDPISGHTALYWYRQSLGQGPEFLIYFQGTGAADDSGLPNDRFFAVRPEGSVSTLKIQRTERGDSAVYLCASSLYRQDNQPQHFGDGTRLSIL.

V and J are TRBV3-1 (or the pseudogene TRBV3-2) and TRBJ2-3, with D perhaps matching TRBD2 (7 bases). The V gene's germline CDR1 is LGHDT and CDR2 YNNKEL (reference sequence). V dropped 5 bases and J dropped 4 bases, with 22 bases sitting between them. This CDR3 is 17 amino acids long. The CDR3 DNA sequence: TGTGCCAGCAGCTCAAGGCAGGGCCGGGGGGCGGCAGATACGCAGTATTTT. Protein sequence: CASSSRQGRGAADTQYF.

The chain carries TRBV4-2 and TRBJ1-2; D is unresolved. Germline-derived CDR1 and CDR2 are LGHNA and YNFKEQ. Trimming removed 1 base from V and 6 bases from J, with 12 bases in between. The length of the CDR3 is 14 residues. CDR3: CASSQVMASDGYTF. CDR3 sequence (DNA): TGTGCCAGCAGCCAAGTCATGGCAAGTGATGGCTACACCTTC.

The J gene is TRBJ2-7, the V gene TRBV7-2; TRBD1 matches at 9 bases. V lost 0 bases and J lost 5; bases outside the gene matches: 8. CDR1 SGHTA and CDR2 FQGNSA come from the germline V gene. The CDR3 sequence is 16 residues long. CDR3 DNA: TGTGCCAGCAGCTTAGCCCCCGGGACAGGGAGGGACGAGCAGTACTTC. It encodes CASSLAPGTGRDEQYF. Looking up the rest from reference TRBV7-2 and TRBJ2-7 gives the full variable domain: GAGVSQSPSNKVTEKGKDVELRCDPISGHTALYWYRQSLGQGLEFLIYFQGNSAPDKSGLPSDRFSAERTGGSVSTLTIQRTQQEDSAVYLCASSLAPGTGRDEQYFGPGTRLTVT.

The count of this clone is one. CDR3 DNA: TGTGCCAGCCCGGACACTCGCAATCAGCCCCAGCATTTT. Translation: CASPDTRNQPQHF. The rearrangement links TRBV27 to TRBJ1-5; D perhaps matches TRBD1 (5 bases). The CDR3 spans 13 residues. Trimming cost V 8 bases and J 2 bases, with 10 bases left between them. CDR1 is MNHEY, CDR2 SMNVEV, per germline (reference sequence).

J is TRBJ2-7 and V is TRBV5-1; a weak D match, TRBD1 (6 bases). The length of the CDR3 is 14 residues. Germline V gene data show CDR1 as SGHRS and CDR2 as YFSETQ. V dropped 3 bases and J dropped 0 bases, with 10 bases sitting between them. The DNA of the CDR3 is TGCGCCAGCAGCTACTGGGACATCTCCTACGAGCAGTACTTC. Protein product: CASSYWDISYEQYF.

V is TRBV11-3 and J is TRBJ2-1, with 8 bases fitting TRBD2. V lost 0 bases, J lost 5 bases, and 9 bases stayed unmatched. Per germline, CDR1 SGHNT and CDR2 YENEEA. This CDR3 has 17 amino acids. The CDR3 loop reads CASSLEFGRGDDNEQFF. For the CDR3, the DNA is TGTGCCAGCAGCTTAGAGTTTGGGCGGGGGGACGACAATGAGCAGTTCTTC.

The rearrangement uses TRBV27 and TRBJ1-1; no clear D gene. The CDR3 runs 12 residues. V gave up 6 bases and J gave up 0 bases, with 5 bases separating them. Germline CDR1 and CDR2: MNHEY and SMNVEV (reference sequence). CDR3 in DNA: TGTGCCAGCAGGACAATGAACACTGAAGCTTTCTTT. It encodes CASRTMNTEAFF.

This rearrangement joins TRBV6-4 to TRBJ2-7; 10 positions agree with TRBD1. This CDR3 has 14 residues. V dropped 0 bases and J dropped 6; count of bases not matched to a gene: 2. Per germline, CDR1 MRHNA and CDR2 SNTAGT. CDR3 sequence (DNA): TGTGCCAGCAGTGACTCCGGGACAGGGGCCGAGCAGTACTTC. Translation gives CASSDSGTGAEQYF.

The genes are TRBV28 and TRBJ2-7, with D maybe TRBD2 (5 bases). The V end lost 8 bases, the J end lost 3 bases, and 23 bases lay between the germline ends. There are 16 residues in the CDR3. Germline V CDR1 and CDR2: MDHEN, SYDVKM. The CDR3 DNA is TGTGCCAGCTCACCAGCCTACGGCACGAGGGACTACGAGCAGTACTTC. Amino acids: CASSPAYGTRDYEQYF.

This clone was seen only a few times. The rearrangement joins TRBV24-1 to TRBJ2-2; 10 bases are shared with TRBD2. The CDR3 is 15 residues long. Germline V lookup: CDR1 KGHDR, CDR2 SFDVKD. V gave up 3 bases and J gave up 4 bases; unmatched junction bases: 1. For the CDR3, the DNA is TGTGCCACCAGTGATGGGACTAGCGTCACCGGGGAGCTGTTTTTT. Amino acid sequence: CATSDGTSVTGELFF.

This chain joins TRBV9 and TRBJ2-5; D perhaps matches TRBD2 (6 bases). Germline lookup yields CDR1 SGDLS and CDR2 YYNGEE. The length of the CDR3 is 12 residues. V was trimmed by 2 bases and J by 7 bases, leaving 9 bases between them. The CDR3 loop is CASSVGGGTQYF. CDR3 sequence (DNA): TGTGCCAGCAGCGTGGGGGGTGGGACCCAGTACTTC. Drawing the rest from reference TRBV9 and TRBJ2-5, the complete variable domain is DSGVTQTPKHLITATGQRVTLRCSPRSGDLSVYWYQQSLDQGLQFLIQYYNGEERAKGNILERFSAQQFPDLHSELNLSSLELGDSALYFCASSVGGGTQYFGPGTRLLVL.

V and J are TRBV19 and TRBJ2-3; the D gene is possibly TRBD2 (5 bases). The CDR3 is 14 amino acids. Germline CDR1 reads LNHDA; CDR2 reads SQIVND (reference sequence). Deletions cut 2 bases from V and 2 bases from J, with 8 bases between. The CDR3 DNA follows: TGTGCCAGTAGTATACTCGGGGTCACAGATACGCAGTATTTT. Amino acids: CASSILGVTDTQYF.

V is TRBV10-3 and J is TRBJ2-5, with 11 bases identical to TRBD2. The V segment lost 4 bases and the J segment 1 base; nucleotides outside the gene matches: 2. The CDR3 runs to 15 residues. The germline gives CDR1 ENHRY, CDR2 SYGVKD. In DNA form, the CDR3 reads TGTGCCATCAGTGCTAGCGGGGGGTTCCAAGAGACCCAGTACTTC. Translated: CAISASGGFQETQYF.

The chain employs TRBV14 and TRBJ1-2, with unresolved D. The CDR3 contains 13 residues. The ends were cut back, 1 base at V and 7 bases at J, with 10 bases in the middle. Per germline, CDR1 SGHDN and CDR2 FVKESK. The CDR3 sequence: CASSQGGSSGYTF. As DNA, the CDR3 is TGTGCCAGCAGCCAAGGAGGCAGCTCTGGCTACACCTTC.

This clone was recorded once. The J gene is TRBJ2-5, the V gene TRBV11-1; 7 positions agree with TRBD2. V was pared by 6 bases and J by 3 bases, with 13 bases of the junction left unmatched. The CDR3 is 16 amino acids. Germline V gene lookup returns CDR1 SGHAT and CDR2 FQDESV (reference sequence). The CDR3 loop reads CASSPGGGDGEETQYF. DNA for the CDR3: TGTGCCAGCAGTCCTGGCGGGGGTGATGGAGAAGAGACCCAGTACTTC.

This clone was recorded only once. V is TRBV5-1 and J is TRBJ1-1; D is unresolved. The germline CDR1 and CDR2 sequences are SGHRS and YFSETQ. Trimming removed 0 bases from V and 0 bases from J, with 9 bases in between. The CDR3 is made up of 15 amino acids. CDR3 sequence reads: CASSLGAAMNTEAFF. For the CDR3, the DNA is TGCGCCAGCAGCTTGGGGGCAGCCATGAACACTGAAGCTTTCTTT.

The chain uses TRBV11-2 and TRBJ2-1, with 8 bases aligning to TRBD2. V lost 7 bases, J lost 3 bases, and 14 bases stayed unmatched. The CDR3 covers 17 residues. Germline V gives CDR1 SGHAT, CDR2 FQNNGV. The CDR3 sequence is CASTRGGAGGNYNEQFF. The CDR3 DNA reads as TGTGCCAGCACCCGGGGAGGGGCGGGGGGTAACTACAATGAGCAGTTCTTC.